The TCR beta chain described here comes from a study of radiotherapy plus CTLA-4 blockade in lung cancer (dated by TCRdb to 2016 to 2019). At the level of the whole study: Among enrolled patients, under 20% had an objective response and around 33% reached disease control. The paper as a whole reports these results and caveats: The strongest predictors of response, as reported, were early dynamic changes in blood T cell clones along with a rise in serum interferon-beta after radiation. TCR clones derived from tumors expanded in peripheral blood after treatment with radiotherapy and ipilimumab.

In this study, focal radiation therapy paired with CTLA-4 blockade (ipilimumab) was tested in patients who had chemo-refractory metastatic non-small-cell lung cancer. Cut back by 0 bases and 6 bases, the V and J ends lie 17 bases apart. CDR1 and CDR2 (SEHNR, FQNEAQ) derive from the germline V gene (reference sequence). Spanning cysteine to phenylalanine, the CDR3 consists of 16 amino acids. Of all the DNA, just the CDR3 is kept, 48 bases in frame from base 1. Library construction relied on the immunoSEQ multiplex PCR assay. The table was pulled from immuneACCESS by TCRdb, which kept in-frame rearrangements only. Such tables lose some clones; where checked, under half of the loss comes from unresolved V genes, and the rest has no known cause. For this sample the table gives about 120,000 clones, of which roughly 86% were detected only once. Approximately 3.5% of the sample is held by the ten biggest clonotypes.

On this clone itself: Its antigen is unknown. Per-base qualities were not stored, and no clone one base away is much larger.

The receptor comes from a human donor with non-small cell lung cancer that progressed on radiotherapy plus ipilimumab. Some clones in this sample may be carry-over from other donors' samples. Sequenced here: peripheral blood, sampled from a patient treated with radiotherapy plus ipilimumab. The chain is made from TRBV7-9 and TRBJ1-1; TRBD1 is a possible D gene, resting on 5 matching bases. The sequence in DNA is TGTGCCAGCAGCTTAGCTCCCGGGTTAGGGACTCCTGAAGCTTTCTTT. This codes for CASSLAPGLGTPEAFF.